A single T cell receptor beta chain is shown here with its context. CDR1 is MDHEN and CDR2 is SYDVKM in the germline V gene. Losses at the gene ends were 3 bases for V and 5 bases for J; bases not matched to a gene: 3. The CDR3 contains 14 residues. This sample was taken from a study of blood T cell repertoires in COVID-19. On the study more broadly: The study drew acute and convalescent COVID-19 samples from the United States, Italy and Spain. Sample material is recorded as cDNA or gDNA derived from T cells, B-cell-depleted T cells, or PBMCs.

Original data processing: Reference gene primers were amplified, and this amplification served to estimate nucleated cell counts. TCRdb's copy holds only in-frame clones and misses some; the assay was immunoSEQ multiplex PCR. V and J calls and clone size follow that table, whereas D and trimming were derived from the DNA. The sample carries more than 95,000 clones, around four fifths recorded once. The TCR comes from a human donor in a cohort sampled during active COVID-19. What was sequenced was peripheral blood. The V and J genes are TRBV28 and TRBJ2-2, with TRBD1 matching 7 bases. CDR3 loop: CASSLRGPTGELFF. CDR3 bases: TGTGCCAGCAGTTTGAGGGGGCCGACCGGGGAGCTGTTTTTT. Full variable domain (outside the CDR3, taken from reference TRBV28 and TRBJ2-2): DVKVTQSSRYLVKRTGEKVFLECVQDMDHENMFWYRQDPGLGLRLIYFSYDVKMKEKGDIPEGYSVSREKKERFSLILESASTNQTSMYLCASSLRGPTGELFFGEGSRLTVL.